The next 32 T cell receptor beta chains were all read from a single sample in a study of patients and donors after allogeneic stem cell transplantation. TCRdb reanalysed the RT-PCR reads using MiXCR and keeps one entry per CDR3 protein. The repertoire includes about 230,000 distinct CDR3 sequences, approximately 14% of them detected once, and roughly 10% sits in the top ten. Input material: blood, either unsorted or a sorted T cell fraction (not recorded which). These receptors were obtained from a human donor who was either an allogeneic HSCT recipient or a stem cell or donor lymphocyte infusion donor (not recorded which). It is not recorded whose cells these are; they may come from a transplant donor.

V is TRBV19 and J is TRBJ1-5, with D unclear. This CDR3 region has 14 residues. Germline V gene lookup returns CDR1 LNHDA and CDR2 SQIVND (reference sequence). The ends were cut back, 7 bases at V and 6 bases at J, with 16 bases in the middle. In nucleotides, the CDR3 is TGTGCCAGTACCGGAGAAGGGTTAGGTCAGCCCCAGCATTTT. This translates into CASTGEGLGQPQHF. The full variable domain, its missing parts supplied by reference TRBV19 and TRBJ1-5, is DGGITQSPKYLFRKEGQNVTLSCEQNLNHDAMYWYRQDPGQGLRLIYYSQIVNDFQKGDIAEGYSVSREKKESFPLTVTSAQKNPTAFYLCASTGEGLGQPQHFGDGTRLSIL.

This clonotype was counted between two and nine times. The chain links TRBV5-6 to TRBJ2-2, with a weak D call TRBD2 (5 bases). Germline CDR1 is SGHDT and CDR2 is YYEEEE. The ends were cut back, 6 bases at V and 7 bases at J, with 16 bases in the middle. This CDR3 contains 14 residues. CDR3 in amino acids: CASTLRGIGGELFF. Written as DNA, the CDR3 is TGTGCCAGCACCCTTAGAGGGATCGGCGGGGAGCTGTTTTTT.

This clonotype was seen only a few times. This rearrangement joins TRBV10-3 to TRBJ2-3; D gene unclear. V was clipped by 5 bases and J by 6 bases, with 12 bases between them. CDR1 is ENHRY, CDR2 SYGVKD, per germline. This CDR3 spans 13 amino acids. DNA for the CDR3: TGTGCCATCAGTCCAGACTCGTGGGATACGCAGTATTTT. Its protein product is CAISPDSWDTQYF.

In its sample, this clonotype was seen a few times. This rearrangement joins TRBV20-1 to TRBJ2-7; D may be TRBD2 (7 bases). The length of the CDR3 is 14 residues. The V gene's germline CDR1 is DFQATT and CDR2 SNEGSKA (reference sequence). Trimming cost V 3 bases and J 2 bases, with 14 bases left between them. CDR3 DNA: TGCAGTGCTAGGGCGGCGGGGGCAACCTACGAGCAGTACTTC. Protein product: CSARAAGATYEQYF.

This clonotype was recorded a few times. This chain connects TRBV4-3 to TRBJ2-4; D gene unclear. The CDR3 runs 13 residues. Deletions cut 2 bases from V and 9 bases from J, with 11 bases between. Germline CDR1 is LGHNA and CDR2 is YSLEER. In nucleotides, the CDR3 is TGCGCCAGCAGCCAACAAAGACGAGGCATTCAGTACTTC. This sequence encodes CASSQQRRGIQYF.

This clonotype was counted a few times. The chain carries TRBV28 and TRBJ2-5; 9 nucleotides match TRBD1. This CDR3 comprises 14 residues. The V gene end was trimmed by 4 bases and the J gene end by 5 bases; junction bases not matched to a gene: 5. Germline V gives CDR1 MDHEN, CDR2 SYDVKM. CDR3 sequence reads: CASSSDRGGETQYF. DNA for the CDR3: TGTGCCAGCAGTTCGGACAGGGGAGGGGAGACCCAGTACTTC.

This clonotype appeared many times. The rearrangement joins TRBV2 to TRBJ1-4; D is possibly TRBD1 (5 bases). V was clipped by 8 bases and J by 7 bases, with 14 bases between them. Germline loops: CDR1 SNHLY, CDR2 FYNNEI. The CDR3 runs 13 residues. CDR3 loop: CASQTDGSEKLFF. CDR3 nucleotide sequence: TGTGCCAGCCAGACAGATGGCAGTGAAAAACTGTTTTTT. Together with reference TRBV2 and TRBJ1-4, the CDR3 gives the full variable domain: EPEVTQTPSHQVTQMGQEVILRCVPISNHLYFYWYRQILGQKVEFLVSFYNNEISEKSEIFDDQFSVERPDGSNFTLKIRSTKLEDSAMYFCASQTDGSEKLFFGSGTQLSVL.

V gene TRBV20-1 combines with J gene TRBJ2-5; D not certain. This CDR3 contains 12 residues. V lost 4 bases and J lost 9, with 15 bases in between. Germline V gene sequence: CDR1 DFQATT, CDR2 SNEGSKA (reference sequence). This CDR3 is CSATVGDGAQYF. CDR3 sequence (DNA): TGCAGTGCTACCGTTGGGGATGGGGCCCAGTACTTC.

This clonotype has just a few counts. V is TRBV19 and J is TRBJ2-6; TRBD1 matches at 8 bases. The ends lost 3 bases at V and 3 bases at J; junction bases unmatched: 10. CDR3 size: 18 residues. Germline V lookup: CDR1 LNHDA, CDR2 SQIVND (reference sequence). The CDR3 loop reads CASSIQGAQRSGANVLTF. The CDR3 DNA is TGTGCCAGTAGTATCCAGGGGGCGCAAAGAAGTGGGGCCAACGTCCTGACTTTC.

This clonotype was observed many times. DNA of the CDR3: TGTGCCAGCAGCCCTCTAGCGGGAGCGGGCACAGATACGCAGTATTTT. It encodes CASSPLAGAGTDTQYF. J is TRBJ2-3 and V is TRBV3-1, with 10 bases identical to TRBD2. The CDR3 loop spans 16 amino acids. V was pared by 4 bases and J by 1 base, with 5 bases of the junction left unmatched. The germline V gene encodes CDR1 LGHDT and CDR2 YNNKEL (reference sequence).

This clonotype was recorded many times. This chain connects TRBV12-3 or TRBV12-4 to TRBJ1-1; possibly TRBD1 for D (6 bases). The V end lost 7 bases, the J end lost 1 base, and 10 bases lay between the germline ends. The CDR3 extends over 13 amino acids. CDR3 nucleotide sequence: TGTGCCAGCACCCTACAGGGGAACACTGAAGCTTTCTTT. Its translation: CASTLQGNTEAFF.

This clonotype has ten or more counts. The chain carries TRBV12-3 or TRBV12-4 and TRBJ1-2, with 7 bases aligning to TRBD1. Losses at the gene ends were 8 bases for V and 4 bases for J; bases not matched to a gene: 13. This CDR3 comprises 15 residues. The DNA of the CDR3 is TGTGCCAGCTCAAGAGACAGGGAAGCCGGCTATGGCTACACCTTC. It translates to CASSRDREAGYGYTF.

Concerning this clonotype itself: An end of the junction differs from the germline gene, which may be a read error. The chain links TRBV6-1 to TRBJ1-5, with 8 bases matching TRBD1. The CDR3 runs 16 residues. In germline, CDR1 is MNHNS, CDR2 SASEGT. The CDR3 loop is CASSRNRGASNKPQHF. For the CDR3, the DNA is TGTGCCAGCAGCCGAAACAGGGGGGCTAGCAATAAGCCCCAGCATTTT.

This clonotype turned up a few times. The chain joins TRBV9 to TRBJ1-1, with 9 bases lining up with TRBD1. The V gene's germline CDR1 is SGDLS and CDR2 YYNGEE. The CDR3 has 15 residues. The V and J ends lost 4 bases and 6 bases, in that order; junction bases with no gene match: 10. This CDR3 is CASSNNRGQGAEAFF. The CDR3 DNA reads as TGTGCCAGCAGCAACAACAGGGGGCAAGGCGCTGAAGCTTTCTTT.

This clonotype was seen a few times. V is TRBV6-2 or TRBV6-3 and J is TRBJ2-6, with D unresolved. Deletions cut 6 bases from V and 0 bases from J, with 9 bases between. This CDR3 comprises 15 residues. Germline V CDR1 and CDR2: MNHEY, SVGEGT. CDR3 coding DNA: TGTGCCAGCAGCCGAGCAGCCTCTGGGGCCAACGTCCTGACTTTC. This codes for CASSRAASGANVLTF.

This clonotype was seen only a few times. The V gene is TRBV12-3 or TRBV12-4, the J gene TRBJ2-5; TRBD2 matches 12 bases. The V gene end was trimmed by 6 bases and the J gene end by 4 bases; junction bases not matched to a gene: 6. This CDR3 is 15 amino acids long. CDR3 DNA: TGTGCCAGCAGCAAACTAGCGGGGGGCGGAGAGACCCAGTACTTC. This sequence encodes CASSKLAGGGETQYF.

The rearrangement uses TRBV4-1 and TRBJ1-6; possible D gene TRBD1, 6 bases. The CDR3 contains 18 residues. Germline lookup yields CDR1 MGHRA and CDR2 YSYEKL. The V gene lost 0 bases and the J gene lost 8 bases, with 20 bases spanning the gap. DNA of the CDR3: TGCGCCAGCAGCCAAGAGGCCCTGACCGGGGGCGGGGATTCACCCCTCCACTTT. Translation: CASSQEALTGGGDSPLHF.

V and J are TRBV3-1 and TRBJ2-5; 10 bases line up with TRBD2. The CDR3 has 15 residues. CDR1 LGHDT and CDR2 YNNKEL come from the germline V gene (reference sequence). V shed 7 bases, J shed 3 bases, and the junction held 8 bases outside the gene matches. The CDR3, as DNA: TGTGCCAGCAACCTTGCACTAGCGGGAAAAGAGACCCAGTACTTC. It codes for CASNLALAGKETQYF.

The chain is built from TRBV19 and TRBJ2-6; D possibly uses TRBD1 or TRBD2 (5 bases each). CDR3 length equals 18 residues. V was trimmed by 8 bases and J by 0 bases, leaving 20 bases between them. CDR1 and CDR2 from the germline V gene are LNHDA and SQIVND (reference sequence). The CDR3 is CASLYPGPVRSGANVLTF. The CDR3 bases are TGTGCCAGTCTCTATCCGGGACCAGTGCGCTCTGGGGCCAACGTCCTGACTTTC.

This chain connects TRBV2 to TRBJ2-2; D unclear. In germline, CDR1 is SNHLY, CDR2 FYNNEI. This CDR3 comprises 11 residues. V gave up 10 bases and J gave up 6 bases, with 9 bases separating them. CDR3 region: CATRVAGELFF. In nucleotides, the CDR3 is TGTGCCACTCGGGTCGCCGGGGAGCTGTTTTTT.

This clonotype was recorded a few times. This chain links TRBV6-5 with TRBJ2-7; 7 bases match TRBD2. CDR1 MNHEY and CDR2 SVGAGI come from the germline V gene. This CDR3 is built from 14 residues. The V segment lost 2 bases and the J segment 2 bases; nucleotides outside the gene matches: 3. This chain's CDR3 is CASSYKRDTYEQYF. CDR3 bases: TGTGCCAGCAGTTACAAGCGGGATACCTACGAGCAGTACTTC.

This clonotype has more than one count but fewer than ten. The chain is built from TRBV5-1 and TRBJ2-7; D possibly corresponds to TRBD1 (5 bases). Between the trimmed V and J ends, which lost 2 bases and 0 bases, there was a span of 9 bases. Germline loops: CDR1 SGHRS, CDR2 YFSETQ. This CDR3 region has 14 residues. DNA for the CDR3: TGCGCCAGCAGCTTCAGGGTGACCTCCTACGAGCAGTACTTC. This gives the protein CASSFRVTSYEQYF.

This clonotype was observed at least ten times. This chain connects TRBV5-4 to TRBJ2-3; perhaps D is TRBD1 or TRBD2 (5 bases each). V lost 5 bases and J 0 bases, leaving 13 bases between the germline ends. Germline CDR1 is SGHNT and CDR2 is YYREEE (reference sequence). The CDR3 is 15 amino acids. CDR3 nucleotides: TGTGCCAGCAGTTCTCCGGGGACCAGCACAGATACGCAGTATTTT. Amino acid sequence: CASSSPGTSTDTQYF.

This clonotype showed up just a few times. J is TRBJ2-1 and V is TRBV7-2; possibly TRBD1 for D (5 bases). The CDR3 length is 15 residues. Germline values: CDR1 SGHTA, CDR2 FQGNSA. V was pared by 1 base and J by 3 bases, with 10 bases between. CDR3 region: CASSLDKGYYNEQFF. As DNA, the CDR3 is TGTGCCAGCAGCTTAGATAAGGGGTACTACAATGAGCAGTTCTTC.

Many counts were recorded for this clonotype. The chain recombines TRBV5-1 with TRBJ2-2; D assignment may be TRBD1 or TRBD2 (5 bases each). This CDR3 comprises 16 residues. The germline V gene has CDR1 SGHRS and CDR2 YFSETQ. V lost 5 bases to trimming and J lost 0 bases, with 14 bases between them. CDR3 protein: CASRPEGTTNTGELFF. CDR3 coding DNA: TGCGCCAGCAGACCCGAAGGGACGACGAACACCGGGGAGCTGTTTTTT.

This clonotype came up a few times. The gene calls are TRBV5-4 and TRBJ1-2; 9 bases align to TRBD1. The CDR3 has 14 residues. J lost 4 bases, V lost 9 bases, and 10 bases had no gene match. Germline assignment: CDR1 SGHNT and CDR2 YYREEE (reference sequence). CDR3 residues: CAIPDRGVGYGYTF. The DNA of the CDR3 is TGTGCCATCCCAGACAGGGGGGTTGGCTATGGCTACACCTTC.

This chain joins TRBV7-2 and TRBJ2-7; unclear D gene. The CDR3 runs to 12 residues. V gave up 0 bases and J gave up 6 bases, with 6 bases separating them. The germline V gene encodes CDR1 SGHTA and CDR2 FQGNSA. CDR3 loop: CASSLAVGEQYF. CDR3 nucleotides: TGTGCCAGCAGCTTAGCGGTCGGCGAGCAGTACTTC.

The gene calls are TRBV20-1 and TRBJ2-2; D uncertain. This CDR3 comprises 13 residues. The ends were cut back, 1 base at V and 4 bases at J, with 7 bases in the middle. The germline V gene encodes CDR1 DFQATT and CDR2 SNEGSKA (reference sequence). CDR3 bases: TGCAGTGCTAGAGCTAGGAGCACCGGGGAGCTGTTTTTT. Protein: CSARARSTGELFF.

The gene calls are TRBV6-1 and TRBJ1-2, with 7 bases that match TRBD1. The germline V gene encodes CDR1 MNHNS and CDR2 SASEGT. The CDR3 runs to 14 residues. J was trimmed by 1 base and V by 6 bases; bases with no gene match: 5. For the CDR3, the DNA is TGTGCCAGCAGCCCGACAGGGATTAACTATGGCTACACCTTC. This codes for CASSPTGINYGYTF.

This clonotype was detected ten times or more. The chain uses TRBV7-2 and TRBJ1-4; 9 bases are a match to TRBD1. V shed 3 bases and J 6 bases; nucleotides not matched to a gene: 5. The CDR3 has 15 amino acids. Germline V CDR1 and CDR2: SGHTA, FQGNSA. The CDR3 is CASSLGDREYEKLFF. DNA of the CDR3: TGTGCCAGCAGCTTGGGGGACAGGGAATATGAAAAACTGTTTTTT.

This clonotype was counted a single time. The rearrangement links TRBV12-3 or TRBV12-4 to TRBJ2-3; 7 bases fit TRBD2. Trimming took 2 bases from V and 1 from J; bases not matched to a gene: 3. This CDR3 has 15 residues. The CDR3, as DNA: TGTGCCAGCAGTTTATCAGCGGGACGCACAGATACGCAGTATTTT. Translating gives CASSLSAGRTDTQYF.

The genes are TRBV28 and TRBJ2-1; 9 nucleotides match TRBD1. The CDR3 is 15 amino acids. Germline-derived CDR1 and CDR2 are MDHEN and SYDVKM. The V and J ends lost 6 bases and 7 bases, in that order; junction bases with no gene match: 10. The chain's CDR3 is CASSGAGQGDNEQFF. The CDR3 nucleotides read TGTGCCAGCAGCGGAGCGGGACAGGGAGATAATGAGCAGTTCTTC.